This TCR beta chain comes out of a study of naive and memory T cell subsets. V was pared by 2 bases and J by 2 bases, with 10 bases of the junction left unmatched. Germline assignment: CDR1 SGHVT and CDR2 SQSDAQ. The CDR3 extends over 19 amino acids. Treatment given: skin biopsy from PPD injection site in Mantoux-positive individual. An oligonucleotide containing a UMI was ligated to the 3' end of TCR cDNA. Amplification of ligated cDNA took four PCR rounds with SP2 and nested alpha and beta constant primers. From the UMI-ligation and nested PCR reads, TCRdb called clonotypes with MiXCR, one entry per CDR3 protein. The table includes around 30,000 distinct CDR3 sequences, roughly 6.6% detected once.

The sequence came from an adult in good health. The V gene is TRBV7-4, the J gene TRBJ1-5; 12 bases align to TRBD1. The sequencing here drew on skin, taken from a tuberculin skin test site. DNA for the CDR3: TGTGCCAGCAGCTTAATTCTATGGGACAGGGGGCGGGGCAATCAGCCCCAGCATTTT. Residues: CASSLILWDRGRGNQPQHF.